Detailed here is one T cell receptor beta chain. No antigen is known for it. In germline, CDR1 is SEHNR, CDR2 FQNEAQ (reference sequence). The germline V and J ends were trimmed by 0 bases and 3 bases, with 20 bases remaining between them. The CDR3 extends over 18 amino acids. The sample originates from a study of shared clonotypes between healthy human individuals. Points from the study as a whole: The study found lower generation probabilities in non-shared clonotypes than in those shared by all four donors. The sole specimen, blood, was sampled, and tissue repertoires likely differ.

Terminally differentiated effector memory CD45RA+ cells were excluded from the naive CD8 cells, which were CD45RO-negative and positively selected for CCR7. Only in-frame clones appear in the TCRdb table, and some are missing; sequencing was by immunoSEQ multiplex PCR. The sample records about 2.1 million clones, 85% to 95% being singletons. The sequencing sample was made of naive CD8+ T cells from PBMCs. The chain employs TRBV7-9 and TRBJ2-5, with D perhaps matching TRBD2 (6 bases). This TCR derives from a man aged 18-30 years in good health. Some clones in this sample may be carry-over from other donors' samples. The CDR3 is CASSLASFFSGKKETQYF. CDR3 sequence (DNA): TGTGCCAGCAGCTTAGCGTCTTTCTTTAGCGGCAAAAAAGAGACCCAGTACTTC.